This entry lists 25 T cell receptor beta chains sequenced from one sample in a study of shared clonotypes between healthy human individuals. Here immunoSEQ multiplex PCR was the method, and the copy in TCRdb shows in-frame clones only, minus some. The table records hundreds of thousands of clones, about 80% of them present only once. Material for sequencing was memory CD4+ T cells sorted from blood. Indicated subset: CD45RA-negative fraction. Source of these receptors: a woman aged 30 to 39 in good health.

V usage is TRBV7-3 and J usage is TRBJ2-1; 11 bases fit TRBD1. The V gene end was trimmed by 5 bases and the J gene end by 7 bases; junction bases not matched to a gene: 10. The germline gives CDR1 SGHTA, CDR2 FQGTGA. This CDR3 comprises 16 residues. Written as DNA, the CDR3 is TGTGCCAGCAGCAAAAGAGGACAGGGGGCATGGAATGAGCAGTTCTTC. Translated: CASSKRGQGAWNEQFF.

The genes are TRBV11-2 and TRBJ2-5; a weak D match, TRBD1 (6 bases). This CDR3 comprises 14 residues. The germline V gene encodes CDR1 SGHAT and CDR2 FQNNGV. Trimming took off 2 bases at V and 5 bases at J, with 12 bases between the two ends. The DNA for the CDR3 is TGTGCCAGCAGCTTACAGGGGCCGGTGGAGACCCAGTACTTC. It encodes CASSLQGPVETQYF.

For this clone: The sample holds other DNA sequences that translate to the same CDR3. The chain joins TRBV30 to TRBJ1-2; TRBD1 matches 7 bases. CDR3 length: 13 residues. Germline values: CDR1 GTSNPN, CDR2 SVGIG (reference sequence). V shed 0 bases and J 6 bases; nucleotides not matched to a gene: 4. In DNA form, the CDR3 reads TGTGCCTGGAGTGTAAGGGGGACAGATGGCTACACCTTC. Translating gives CAWSVRGTDGYTF.

CDR3 coding DNA: TGTGCCAGCAGCTTAGAATCTGGGACTAGGACCTACGAGCAGTACTTC. The encoded protein is CASSLESGTRTYEQYF. The chain combines TRBV5-6 with TRBJ2-7, with TRBD2 matching over 8 bases. With 2 bases clipped from V and 2 bases from J, the junction kept 9 bases outside the gene matches. This CDR3 is 16 amino acids long. The germline gives CDR1 SGHDT, CDR2 YYEEEE. The full variable domain, with the rest looked up from reference TRBV5-6 and TRBJ2-7, is DAGVTQSPTHLIKTRGQQVTLRCSPKSGHDTVSWYQQALGQGPQFIFQYYEEEERQRGNFPDRFSGHQFPNYSSELNVNALLLGDSALYLCASSLESGTRTYEQYFGPGTRLTVT.

In this sample, this clone turned up a few times. The chain employs TRBV5-6 and TRBJ1-2; TRBD1 is a possible D gene (6 bases). V was pared by 2 bases and J by 3 bases, with 14 bases between. The V gene's germline CDR1 is SGHDT and CDR2 YYEEEE. CDR3 length: 15 amino acids. CDR3 loop: CASSLTDRYDYGYTF. In nucleotides, the CDR3 is TGTGCCAGCAGCTTAACGGACAGATACGACTATGGCTACACCTTC.

The genes are TRBV18 and TRBJ1-3, with D hard to call. With 2 bases removed from V and 3 bases from J, the gap between germline ends came to 8 bases. CDR3 length: 14 residues. Germline CDR1 KGHSH, CDR2 LQKENI. CDR3 sequence: CASSPTGSGNTIYF. The CDR3 DNA reads TGTGCCAGCTCACCAACGGGCAGTGGAAACACCATATATTTT.

The rearrangement uses TRBV7-8 and TRBJ2-1; the match to TRBD1 covers 7 bases. The V gene end was trimmed by 5 bases and the J gene end by 15 bases; junction bases not matched to a gene: 16. The CDR3 contains 14 residues. Germline lookup yields CDR1 SGHVS and CDR2 FQNEAQ. The CDR3 DNA follows: TGTGCCAGCAGCCTGGGACAGAACTTAGCTAAACCGTTCTTC. Amino acid sequence: CASSLGQNLAKPFF.

This clone was seen only a few times. This rearrangement joins TRBV27 to TRBJ2-5; 15 bases are shared with TRBD2. The germline gives CDR1 MNHEY, CDR2 SMNVEV (reference sequence). V lost 6 bases, J lost 5 bases, and 13 bases stayed unmatched. The CDR3 is 18 residues long. CDR3 nucleotide sequence: TGTGCCAGCAGCCACCTCGGACTAGCGGGAGGGCCGGCCGAGACCCAGTACTTC. It codes for CASSHLGLAGGPAETQYF.

This chain joins TRBV2 and TRBJ1-2; D unresolved. CDR1 and CDR2 (germline): SNHLY, FYNNEI. The ends were cut back, 4 bases at V and 2 bases at J, with 11 bases in the middle. The CDR3 is 14 residues long. CDR3 sequence reads: CASSGSGSNYGYTF. The CDR3 nucleotides are TGTGCCAGCAGTGGGTCCGGCAGCAACTATGGCTACACCTTC.

The V gene is TRBV4-1, the J gene TRBJ2-3; D possibly corresponds to TRBD2 (6 bases). Germline assignment: CDR1 MGHRA and CDR2 YSYEKL. V was cut by 0 bases and J by 8 bases, with 15 bases left in between. The CDR3 is made up of 15 amino acids. The CDR3, as DNA: TGCGCCAGCAGCCAAGATCCTGGGCCGCGGGGTACGCAGTATTTT. Protein sequence: CASSQDPGPRGTQYF.

V gene TRBV6-1 combines with J gene TRBJ2-3, with D possibly being TRBD2 (6 bases). CDR3 length: 16 residues. CDR1 MNHNS and CDR2 SASEGT come from the germline V gene. With 4 bases removed from V and 2 bases from J, the gap between germline ends came to 16 bases. The CDR3 loop is CASSGPSSAHTDTQYF. The CDR3 nucleotides are TGTGCCAGCAGTGGCCCCTCTAGCGCCCACACAGATACGCAGTATTTT.

This clone was found once. This rearrangement joins TRBV5-1 to TRBJ2-2, with 8 bases matching TRBD1. The CDR3 runs 14 residues. J was trimmed by 3 bases and V by 6 bases; bases with no gene match: 4. CDR1 is SGHRS and CDR2 is YFSETQ in the germline V gene. CDR3 nucleotide sequence: TGCGCCAGCACACAGGGGGGATACACCGGGGAGCTGTTTTTT. It specifies CASTQGGYTGELFF. Full variable domain (remainder filled in from reference TRBV5-1 and TRBJ2-2): KAGVTQTPRYLIKTRGQQVTLSCSPISGHRSVSWYQQTPGQGLQFLFEYFSETQRNKGNFPGRFSGRQFSNSRSEMNVSTLELGDSALYLCASTQGGYTGELFFGEGSRLTVL.

The rearrangement joins TRBV7-2 to TRBJ2-6; D is unclear. Trimming pared 2 bases from V and 0 bases from J, leaving 11 bases between. The V gene's germline CDR1 is SGHTA and CDR2 FQGNSA. This CDR3 region has 17 residues. Here the CDR3 reads CASSLMSLNSGANVLTF. CDR3 DNA sequence: TGTGCCAGCAGCTTAATGAGTTTAAACTCTGGGGCCAACGTCCTGACTTTC. The variable domain in full, with the rest retrieved from reference TRBV7-2 and TRBJ2-6, is GAGVSQSPSNKVTEKGKDVELRCDPISGHTALYWYRQSLGQGLEFLIYFQGNSAPDKSGLPSDRFSAERTGGSVSTLTIQRTQQEDSAVYLCASSLMSLNSGANVLTFGAGSRLTVL.

The chain links TRBV5-1 to TRBJ2-7; the match to TRBD1 covers 9 bases. Germline loops: CDR1 SGHRS, CDR2 YFSETQ. The CDR3 has 16 amino acids. Germline trimming cut 1 base from V and 3 bases from J; bases unmatched to any gene: 8. CDR3 residues: CASSLNRGQRGYEQYF. The CDR3 DNA sequence: TGCGCCAGCAGCTTGAACAGGGGGCAGAGGGGCTACGAGCAGTACTTC.

This clone was observed a single time. The chain carries TRBV28 and TRBJ2-7; 12 bases align to TRBD1. The V segment lost 8 bases and the J segment 3 bases; nucleotides outside the gene matches: 5. The CDR3 runs 14 residues. The germline V gene encodes CDR1 MDHEN and CDR2 SYDVKM. CDR3 loop: CASSGTGGNYEQYF. The CDR3 DNA sequence: TGTGCCAGCTCCGGGACAGGGGGCAACTACGAGCAGTACTTC.

The rearrangement joins TRBV9 to TRBJ1-5; D unclear. V lost 0 bases to trimming and J lost 3 bases, with 10 bases between them. The V gene's germline CDR1 is SGDLS and CDR2 YYNGEE. This CDR3 is 15 amino acids long. CDR3 DNA sequence: TGTGCCAGCAGCGTAGAAGCGTCCCTCAATCAGCCCCAGCATTTT. Residues: CASSVEASLNQPQHF.

The table lists this clone with a few counts. The chain employs TRBV25-1 and TRBJ2-5; tentatively, D is TRBD2 (6 bases). The DNA end lines up better with TRBJ2-7; the J call may be wrong. Germline-derived CDR1 and CDR2 are MGHDK and SYGVNS. CDR3 length: 15 amino acids. CDR3 in amino acids: CASSGPGTPSYEQYF. The CDR3 nucleotides read TGTGCCAGCAGTGGACCCGGGACTCCTTCCTACGAGCAGTACTTC.

Only a few counts were recorded for this clone. The chain has TRBV28 and TRBJ2-7; 8 bases are shared with TRBD2. CDR3 length: 16 residues. V trimming: 6 bases; J trimming: 4 bases; junction bases outside the gene matches: 14. Per the germline V gene, CDR1 is MDHEN and CDR2 is SYDVKM. CDR3 coding DNA: TGTGCCAGCAGCCCGCTCATCGCAGCGGGAGCGTACGAGCAGTACTTC. Its translation: CASSPLIAAGAYEQYF.

This clone has a single count. The V gene is TRBV18, the J gene TRBJ1-1; D ambiguous. The CDR3 length is 14 residues. CDR1 KGHSH and CDR2 LQKENI come from the germline V gene. V dropped 1 base and J dropped 0 bases, with 6 bases sitting between them. CDR3 region: CASSPLRLNTEAFF. The CDR3 bases are TGTGCCAGCTCACCACTTCGTCTGAACACTGAAGCTTTCTTT. Using reference TRBV18 and TRBJ1-1 for the parts outside the CDR3, the full variable domain is NAGVMQNPRHLVRRRGQEARLRCSPMKGHSHVYWYRQLPEEGLKFMVYLQKENIIDESGMPKERFSAEFPKEGPSILRIQQVVRGDSAAYFCASSPLRLNTEAFFGQGTRLTVV.

As concerns this clone: A single base separates this from a much larger clone, so it may be a read error. This chain connects TRBV28 to TRBJ2-7, with D tentatively TRBD2 (6 bases). The CDR3 has 13 amino acids. From germline, CDR1 is MDHEN and CDR2 SYDVKM. V was cut by 6 bases and J by 2 bases, with 11 bases left in between. The CDR3 coding sequence is TGTGCCAGCAGCCGGGGGAGGACCTACGAGCAGTACTTC. It codes for CASSRGRTYEQYF. Looking up the rest from reference TRBV28 and TRBJ2-7 gives the full variable domain: DVKVTQSSRYLVKRTGEKVFLECVQDMDHENMFWYRQDPGLGLRLIYFSYDVKMKEKGDIPEGYSVSREKKERFSLILESASTNQTSMYLCASSRGRTYEQYFGPGTRLTVT.

Only one count was recorded for this clone. The genes are TRBV5-1 and TRBJ2-1; 7 bases map to TRBD2. Germline lookup yields CDR1 SGHRS and CDR2 YFSETQ. The junction had 9 bases not matched to a gene; V was cut back by 2 bases and J by 4 bases. CDR3 length: 16 amino acids. The CDR3 region has the DNA TGCGCCAGCAGCTTATCCCCCGGGACTAAATACAATGAGCAGTTCTTC. Its translation is CASSLSPGTKYNEQFF.

This sequence joins TRBV14 and TRBJ2-5; unclear D gene. Germline CDR1 is SGHDN and CDR2 is FVKESK. The CDR3 is 12 amino acids. Trimming took 4 bases from V and 1 from J, leaving 4 bases between them. CDR3 in DNA: TGTGCCAGCAGCCGACGCCAAGAGACCCAGTACTTC. Amino acids: CASSRRQETQYF. Full variable domain (remainder filled in from reference TRBV14 and TRBJ2-5): EAGVTQFPSHSVIEKGQTVTLRCDPISGHDNLYWYRRVMGKEIKFLLHFVKESKQDESGMPNNRFLAERTGGTYSTLKVQPAELEDSGVYFCASSRRQETQYFGPGTRLLVL.

The chain employs TRBV28 and TRBJ1-5; 8 nucleotides agree with TRBD1. Per germline, CDR1 MDHEN and CDR2 SYDVKM. V trimming: 5 bases; J trimming: 6 bases; junction bases outside the gene matches: 6. The CDR3 covers 14 residues. CDR3 DNA sequence: TGTGCCAGCAGTCCACAGGGGGTCATTCAGCCCCAGCATTTT. Its translation is CASSPQGVIQPQHF.

The chain recombines TRBV2 with TRBJ2-7; TRBD2 agrees at 10 bases. Germline CDR1 and CDR2: SNHLY and FYNNEI. Trimming at V came to 7 bases and at J to 5 bases, leaving 11 bases not matched to a gene. This CDR3 is 15 amino acids long. In DNA, the CDR3 is TGTGCCAGCAAGGTTGGGAGCGGGAGGGCCGACGAGCAGTACTTC. The encoded protein is CASKVGSGRADEQYF.

The gene calls are TRBV29-1 and TRBJ2-3; tentative D call: TRBD2 (6 bases). The V gene lost 7 bases and the J gene lost 2 bases, with 10 bases spanning the gap. The length of the CDR3 is 12 residues. CDR1 and CDR2 (germline): SQVTM, ANQGSEA. The CDR3 nucleotides read TGCAGCGGGGGACTCCACACAGATACGCAGTATTTT. Translation gives CSGGLHTDTQYF.